The present entry profiles one T cell receptor beta chain with its context. The CDR3 runs 15 residues. Per germline, CDR1 MGHRA and CDR2 YSYEKL. V dropped 3 bases and J dropped 10 bases, with 18 bases sitting between them. This sample was taken from a study of blood T cell repertoires in COVID-19. Looking at the study overall: The origin of the acute and convalescent COVID-19 samples was the United States, Italy and Spain.

Seattle enrolled patients during active infection and tracked them longitudinally. Source study methods: Amplification of reference gene primers was used by the study to estimate nucleated cell counts. The table came from immunoSEQ multiplex PCR; TCRdb's copy has only in-frame clones and leaves some out. V, J and clone size were drawn from that table, and D and trimming were deduced from the DNA. The sample consists of tens of thousands of clones, about 92% of them appearing once. Sequencing used peripheral blood. This TCR was recovered from a man in his fifties with COVID-19, enrolled during active disease. V and J are TRBV4-1 and TRBJ1-4; possible D gene TRBD1, 6 bases. CDR3 sequence: CASSHADRDKGKLFF. The CDR3 coding sequence is TGCGCCAGCAGCCATGCGGACAGAGATAAGGGAAAACTGTTTTTT.